The rows below give T cell receptor beta chains drawn from one sample of a study of human T cells and chemical hapten exposure. TCRdb recomputed calls from the RACE reads with MiXCR, one row per CDR3 protein. The table records about 270,000 distinct CDR3 sequences, just under 8% of them present only once. Source: whole blood, taken in connection with sensitization to the hapten diphenylcyclopropenone (DPC). The receptors were gathered from a man between 18 and 29 years old with alopecia areata. Some clones in this sample may be carry-over from other donors' samples. Each CDR3 is given with its conserved first and last residue.

V	CDR3
TRBV12-3/TRBV12-4	CASSYGTSTNTGELFF
TRBV12-3/TRBV12-4	CASSLYQWPNTEAFF
TRBV2	CASSDDTGGEKLFF
TRBV15	CATSPPGPERADTQYF
TRBV5-1	CASSLELGQGTDTQYF
TRBV2	CASGAHNEQFF
TRBV27	CASSLRGGGYTF
TRBV5-1	CASSRGGPTTGELFF
TRBV5-6	CASITGPQGSYNEQFF
TRBV4-3	CASSQWRTGGAGDEKLFF
TRBV20-1	CSAPQGTNYGYTF
TRBV7-2	CASSGFRGTHEQYF
TRBV7-2	CASSLGGADNERNTIYF
TRBV4-1	CASSLGQGRSNEQFF
TRBV7-8	CASSLAMGLHITDTQYF
TRBV12-3/TRBV12-4	CASTLSHSGANVLTF
TRBV7-9	CASRPSRGTVGNTIYF
TRBV28	CASSGRALGASPLHF
TRBV5-5	CASSSPMTGGYEQFF
TRBV5-1	CASHQGMNTEAFF
TRBV18	CASSLRTGHTEAFF
TRBV6-5	CASASGAQETQYF
TRBV12-3/TRBV12-4	CASSLAGTMNSPLHF
TRBV6-1	CASSDLRTPYGYTF
TRBV20-1	CSVYLTGPGKEYEQYF
TRBV29-1	CSVGGSVSTTGELFF
TRBV12-5	CASGQDRGTDTQYF
TRBV20-1	CSARDAGQVENIQYF
TRBV29-1	CSVVRLLGGGYTF